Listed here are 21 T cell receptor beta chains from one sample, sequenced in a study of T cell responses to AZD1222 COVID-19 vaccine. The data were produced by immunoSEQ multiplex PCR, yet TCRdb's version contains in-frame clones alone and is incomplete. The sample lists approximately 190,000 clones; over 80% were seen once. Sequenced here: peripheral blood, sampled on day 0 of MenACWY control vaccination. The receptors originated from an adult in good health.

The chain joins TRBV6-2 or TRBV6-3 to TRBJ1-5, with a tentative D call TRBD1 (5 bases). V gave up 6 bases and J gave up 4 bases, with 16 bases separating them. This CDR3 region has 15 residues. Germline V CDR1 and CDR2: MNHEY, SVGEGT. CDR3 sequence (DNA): TGTGCCAGCAGCCCCACGGGCAGGGCGAATCAGCCCCAGCATTTT. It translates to CASSPTGRANQPQHF.

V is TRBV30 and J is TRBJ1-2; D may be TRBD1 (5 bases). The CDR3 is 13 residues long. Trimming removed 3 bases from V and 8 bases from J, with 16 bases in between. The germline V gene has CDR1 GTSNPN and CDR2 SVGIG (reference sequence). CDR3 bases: TGTGCCTGGAGCCCGACAGCGGTAGGGGGCTACACCTTC. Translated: CAWSPTAVGGYTF.

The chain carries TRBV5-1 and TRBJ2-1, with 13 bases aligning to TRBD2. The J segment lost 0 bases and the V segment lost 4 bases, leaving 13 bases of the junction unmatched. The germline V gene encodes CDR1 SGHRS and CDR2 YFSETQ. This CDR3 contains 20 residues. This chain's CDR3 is CASSTQGLAGVRGSYNEQFF. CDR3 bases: TGCGCCAGCAGCACCCAAGGACTAGCGGGAGTTCGGGGCTCCTACAATGAGCAGTTCTTC.

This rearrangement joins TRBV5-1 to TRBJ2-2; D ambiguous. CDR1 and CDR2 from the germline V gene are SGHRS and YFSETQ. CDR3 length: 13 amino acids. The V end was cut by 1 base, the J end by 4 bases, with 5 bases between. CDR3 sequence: CASSLLGTGELFF. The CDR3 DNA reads TGCGCCAGCAGCTTGCTGGGCACCGGGGAGCTGTTTTTT.

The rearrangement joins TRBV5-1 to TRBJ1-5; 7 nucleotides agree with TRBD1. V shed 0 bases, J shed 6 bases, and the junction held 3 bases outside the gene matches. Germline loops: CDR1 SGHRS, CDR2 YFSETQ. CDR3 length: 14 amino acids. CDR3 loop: CASSLGQGGQPQHF. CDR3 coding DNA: TGCGCCAGCAGCTTGGGACAGGGAGGTCAGCCCCAGCATTTT.

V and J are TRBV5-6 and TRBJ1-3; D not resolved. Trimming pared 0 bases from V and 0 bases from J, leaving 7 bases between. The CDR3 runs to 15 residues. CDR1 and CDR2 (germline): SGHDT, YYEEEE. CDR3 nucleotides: TGTGCCAGCAGCTTGGAGTACCGCTCTGGAAACACCATATATTTT. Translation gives CASSLEYRSGNTIYF.

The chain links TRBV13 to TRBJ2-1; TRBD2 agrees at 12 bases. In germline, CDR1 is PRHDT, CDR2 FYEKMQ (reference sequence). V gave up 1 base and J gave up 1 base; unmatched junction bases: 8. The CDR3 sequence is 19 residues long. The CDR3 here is CASSLVRLAGAGSYNEQFF. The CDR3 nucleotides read TGTGCCAGCAGCTTAGTCCGACTAGCGGGGGCTGGGTCCTACAATGAGCAGTTCTTC. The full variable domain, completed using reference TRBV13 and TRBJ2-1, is AAGVIQSPRHLIKEKRETATLKCYPIPRHDTVYWYQQGPGQDPQFLISFYEKMQSDKGSIPDRFSAQQFSDYHSELNMSSLELGDSALYFCASSLVRLAGAGSYNEQFFGPGTRLTVL.

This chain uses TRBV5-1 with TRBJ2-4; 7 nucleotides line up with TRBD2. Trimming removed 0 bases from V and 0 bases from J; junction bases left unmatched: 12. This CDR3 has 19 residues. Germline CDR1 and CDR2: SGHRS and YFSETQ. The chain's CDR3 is CASSLGLGGGTLAKNIQYF. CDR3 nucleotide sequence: TGCGCCAGCAGCTTGGGGTTGGGCGGGGGAACTCTAGCCAAAAACATTCAGTACTTC.

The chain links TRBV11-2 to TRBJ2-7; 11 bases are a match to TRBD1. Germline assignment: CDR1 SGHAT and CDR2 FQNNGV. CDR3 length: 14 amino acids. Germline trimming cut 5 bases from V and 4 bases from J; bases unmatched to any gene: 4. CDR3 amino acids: CASSPGQGGYEQYF. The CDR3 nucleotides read TGTGCCAGCAGCCCGGGACAGGGGGGTTACGAGCAGTACTTC.

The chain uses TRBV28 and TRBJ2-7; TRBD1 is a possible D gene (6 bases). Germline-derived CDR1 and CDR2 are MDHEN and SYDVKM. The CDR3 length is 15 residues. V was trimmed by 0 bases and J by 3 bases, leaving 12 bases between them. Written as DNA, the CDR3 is TGTGCCAGCAGTTTATGGACAGGTCCCAACTACGAGCAGTACTTC. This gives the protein CASSLWTGPNYEQYF. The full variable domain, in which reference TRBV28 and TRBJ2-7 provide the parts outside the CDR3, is DVKVTQSSRYLVKRTGEKVFLECVQDMDHENMFWYRQDPGLGLRLIYFSYDVKMKEKGDIPEGYSVSREKKERFSLILESASTNQTSMYLCASSLWTGPNYEQYFGPGTRLTVT.

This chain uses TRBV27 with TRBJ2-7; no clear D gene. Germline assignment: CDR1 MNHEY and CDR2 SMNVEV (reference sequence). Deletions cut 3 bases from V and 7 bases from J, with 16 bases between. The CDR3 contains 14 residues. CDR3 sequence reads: CASSFRRIPLEQYF. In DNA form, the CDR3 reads TGTGCCAGCAGTTTTCGCAGGATCCCTTTAGAGCAGTACTTC.

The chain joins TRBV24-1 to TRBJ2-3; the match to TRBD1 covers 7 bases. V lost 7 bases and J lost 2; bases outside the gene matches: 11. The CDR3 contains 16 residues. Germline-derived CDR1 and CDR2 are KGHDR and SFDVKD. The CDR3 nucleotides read TGTGCCACCAGGAGATCGGACAGGAAAATCACAGATACGCAGTATTTT. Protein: CATRRSDRKITDTQYF.

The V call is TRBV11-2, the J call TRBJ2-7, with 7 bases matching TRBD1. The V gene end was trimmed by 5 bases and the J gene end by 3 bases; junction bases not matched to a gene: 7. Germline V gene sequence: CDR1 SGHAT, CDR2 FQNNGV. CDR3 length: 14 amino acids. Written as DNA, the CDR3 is TGTGCCAGCAGCAAACCGGGACAGTACTACGAGCAGTACTTC. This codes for CASSKPGQYYEQYF.

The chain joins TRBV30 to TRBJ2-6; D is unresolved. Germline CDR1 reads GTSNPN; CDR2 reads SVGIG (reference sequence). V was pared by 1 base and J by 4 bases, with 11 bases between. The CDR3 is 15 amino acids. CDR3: CAWSALTPGANVLTF. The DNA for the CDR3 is TGTGCCTGGAGTGCCCTTACGCCCGGGGCCAACGTCCTGACTTTC.

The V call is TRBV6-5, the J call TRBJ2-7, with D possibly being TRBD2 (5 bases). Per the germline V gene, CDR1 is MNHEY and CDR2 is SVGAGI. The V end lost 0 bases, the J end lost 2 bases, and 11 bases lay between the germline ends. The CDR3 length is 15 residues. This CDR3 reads CASSYSTNGAYEQYF. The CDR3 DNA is TGTGCCAGCAGTTACTCTACTAACGGGGCCTACGAGCAGTACTTC.

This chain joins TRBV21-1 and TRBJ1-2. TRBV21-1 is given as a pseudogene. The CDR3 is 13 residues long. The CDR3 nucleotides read TGTGCCAGCAGCAAAGCGCTCGGGGTCGGCTACACCTTC. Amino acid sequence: CASSKALGVGYTF.

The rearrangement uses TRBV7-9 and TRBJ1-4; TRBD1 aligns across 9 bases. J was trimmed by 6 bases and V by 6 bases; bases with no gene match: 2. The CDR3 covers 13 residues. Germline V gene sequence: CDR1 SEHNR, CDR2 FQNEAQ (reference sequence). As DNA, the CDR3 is TGTGCCAGCAGAACAGGGGGCGATGAAAAACTGTTTTTT. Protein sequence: CASRTGGDEKLFF.

The CDR3 loop is CASSLSAGAIETQYF. The CDR3 nucleotides read TGTGCCAGCAGTTTATCAGCGGGAGCCATAGAGACCCAGTACTTC. The chain is built from TRBV6-2 or TRBV6-3 and TRBJ2-5; TRBD2 matches at 8 bases. Germline V CDR1 and CDR2: MNHEY, SVGEGT. This CDR3 has 15 residues. The V segment lost 4 bases and the J segment 4 bases; nucleotides outside the gene matches: 8.

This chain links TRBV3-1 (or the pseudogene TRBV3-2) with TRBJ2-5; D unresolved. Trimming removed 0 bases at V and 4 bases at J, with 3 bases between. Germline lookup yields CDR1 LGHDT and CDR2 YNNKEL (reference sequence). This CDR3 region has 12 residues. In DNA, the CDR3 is TGTGCCAGCAGCCAAGACGGAGAGACCCAGTACTTC. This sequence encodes CASSQDGETQYF.

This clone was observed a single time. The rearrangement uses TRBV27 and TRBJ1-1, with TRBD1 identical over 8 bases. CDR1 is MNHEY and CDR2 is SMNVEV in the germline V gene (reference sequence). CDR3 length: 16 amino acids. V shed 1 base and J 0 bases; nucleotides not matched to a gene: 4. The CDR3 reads CASSLYQGAMNTEAFF. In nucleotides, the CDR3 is TGTGCCAGCAGTTTATACCAGGGGGCGATGAACACTGAAGCTTTCTTT.

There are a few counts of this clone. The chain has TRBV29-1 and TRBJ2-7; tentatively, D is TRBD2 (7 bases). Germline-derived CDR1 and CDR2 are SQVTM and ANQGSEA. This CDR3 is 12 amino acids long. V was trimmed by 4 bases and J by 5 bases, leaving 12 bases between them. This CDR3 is CSVARGPHEQYF. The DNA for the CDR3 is TGCAGCGTTGCGCGGGGGCCCCACGAGCAGTACTTC.